The clone carrying this T cell receptor (beta chain) appeared once. Assay used: immunoSEQ multiplex PCR; TCRdb lists only in-frame clones, some missing. This sample has approximately 73,000 clones, with about nine tenths found just once. The data derive from a study of technical replicates of blood from a handful of donors. The clonotype comes from a human donor in good health. The sequenced material came from T cells isolated from PBMCs.

For the CDR3, the DNA is TGTGCCAGCAGTGACAGGGGTTTAATAGCTTTCTTT. Translated, it gives CASSDRGLIAFF. The chain employs TRBV6-1 and TRBJ1-1; a possible D gene is TRBD1 (6 bases). The CDR3 spans 12 residues. Trimming left V 3 bases short and J 10 bases short, with 12 bases between. Per the germline V gene, CDR1 is MNHNS and CDR2 is SASEGT.